These T cell receptor beta chains were read from a single sample in a study of cytomegalovirus exposure and HLA in healthy donors. Some clones are missing from TCRdb's copy, which holds only in-frame ones; the method was immunoSEQ multiplex PCR. Here the sample spans fewer than 180,000 clones, 75% to 85% being singletons. The sequenced sample consisted of PBMCs. The receptors were gathered from a human donor in good health. The CDR3 runs from the conserved cysteine through the conserved F or W. A D gene is named only where the DNA matches it firmly. Not every row has a clone size; where given, it reads once, few, many or a size class.

>NA|TRBV4-2|TRBJ1-5|TRBD1
TGTGCCAGCAGCCAAGAAGGGGACAGGGGGTCTGGTCAGCCCCAGCATTTT
CASSQEGDRGSGQPQHF
>NA|TRBV7-2|TRBJ2-5|NA
TGTGCCAGCAGGTCAAGACAAGGAGAGACCCAGTACTTC
CASRSRQGETQYF
>NA|TRBV6-5|TRBJ2-5|NA
TGTGCCAGCAGTCGACTAGGTCGAGGAGAGACCCAGTACTTC
CASSRLGRGETQYF
>once|TRBV5-1|TRBJ1-2|NA
TGCGCCAGCAGCTTGGAGGGGCTTGGACATCATGGCTACACCTTC
CASSLEGLGHHGYTF
>NA|TRBV14|TRBJ2-3|NA
TGTGCCAGCAGCCTGGTGGCGGGGACGGGTACAAGTGCTACGCAGTATTTT
CASSLVAGTGTSATQYF
>NA|TRBV7-9|TRBJ2-7|TRBD1
TGTGCCAGCAGCTCGGACAGGCGCTCTCCCTACGAGCAGTACTTC
CASSSDRRSPYEQYF
>NA|TRBV4-3|TRBJ2-3|NA
TGCGCCAGCAGCCAGAACAGGGTCCGCACAGATACGCAGTATTTT
CASSQNRVRTDTQYF
>NA|TRBV6-5|TRBJ2-1|NA
TGTGCCAGCAGTTACTCGAAAGAAGGGGTCAATGAGCAGTTCTTC
CASSYSKEGVNEQFF
>once|TRBV28|TRBJ2-2|NA
TGTGCCAGCACCGTGACAGGCGCCGGGGAGCTGTTTTTT
CASTVTGAGELFF
>NA|TRBV10-2|TRBJ2-3|NA
TGCGCCAGCAGTGGGGTTGGCGGGGCCACAGATACGCAGTATTTT
CASSGVGGATDTQYF
>once|TRBV6-1|TRBJ1-6|NA
TGTGCCAGCAGTACCACTCGGGGGGGATCACCCCTCCACTTT
CASSTTRGGSPLHF
>once|TRBV29-1|TRBJ2-5|TRBD1
TGCAGCGTTGGAGAGGGGGCTGAGACCCAGTACTTC
CSVGEGAETQYF
>NA|TRBV19|TRBJ1-1|TRBD1
TGTGCCAGTAGTACGGACAGGGGGCGCCTCACTGAAGCTTTCTTT
CASSTDRGRLTEAFF
>NA|TRBV30|TRBJ2-2|TRBD1
TGTGCCTGGAAACCGGCCGGGACAGCGAACACCGGGGAGCTGTTTTTT
CAWKPAGTANTGELFF
>NA|TRBV25-1|TRBJ1-2|NA
TGTGCCAGCAGTCAAGCCTATGGCTACACCTTC
CASSQAYGYTF
>NA|TRBV19|TRBJ1-1|NA
TGTGCCAGTACCCAGGGTCCTGTCACTGAAGCTTTCTTT
CASTQGPVTEAFF
>NA|TRBV27|TRBJ2-3|NA
TGTGCCAGCTCCCCCGGAAGACTTAACACAGATACGCAGTATTTT
CASSPGRLNTDTQYF
>NA|TRBV6-8|TRBJ1-5|NA
TGTGCCAGCAGCCCCAGGCGACATAGCAATCAGCCCCAGCATTTT
CASSPRRHSNQPQHF
>few|TRBV11-2|TRBJ2-7|TRBD1
TGTGCCAGCCATCCTTACCCGATATCAGGGGGTAGCTACGAGCAGTACTTC
CASHPYPISGGSYEQYF
>NA|TRBV5-1|TRBJ1-2|NA
TGCGCCAGCAGCTTGGGGGTCCCAGGTCCCTATGGCTACACCTTC
CASSLGVPGPYGYTF
>NA|TRBV21-1|TRBJ2-7|NA
TGTGCCAGCAGCCAACTAGCGGGGGTATACTACGAGCAGTACTTC
CASSQLAGVYYEQYF
>NA|TRBV5-1|TRBJ2-7|NA
TGCGCCAGCAGCTTGGACACGGAGTACGAGCAGTACTTC
CASSLDTEYEQYF
>NA|TRBV12-5|TRBJ2-3|NA
TGTGCTAGTGGTTTGGGGCGGCCACAAGATACGCAGTATTTT
CASGLGRPQDTQYF
>NA|TRBV19|TRBJ2-1|TRBD2
TGTGCCAGTAGTATAGGTCTAGCGGGAGTGGGTGAGCAGTTCTTC
CASSIGLAGVGEQFF
>NA|TRBV7-2|TRBJ2-1|TRBD2
TGTGCCAGCAGCTTAGTAGGGACTAGCGGATATGAGCAGTTCTTC
CASSLVGTSGYEQFF
>NA|TRBV18|TRBJ1-1|TRBD1
TGTGCCAGCTCACCTTGGGACAGGATGAACACTGAAGCTTTCTTT
CASSPWDRMNTEAFF
>NA|TRBV28|TRBJ2-7|TRBD1
TGTGCCAGCAGGCCGATAGGGACAGACACCTACGAGCAGTACTTC
CASRPIGTDTYEQYF
>NA|TRBV19|TRBJ1-5|NA
TGTGCCAGTAGTCCTCCTGGGGACTATAAGCCCCAGCATTTT
CASSPPGDYKPQHF
>NA|TRBV2|TRBJ2-2|TRBD1
TGTGCCAGCAGCGAGGGACAGGGTGCCGGGGAGCTGTTTTTT
CASSEGQGAGELFF
>once|TRBV7-2|TRBJ1-5|NA
TGTGCCAGCAGCTTATTCGTCAGCGGGGTTCACAGCCAGCCCCAGCATTTT
CASSLFVSGVHSQPQHF
>once|TRBV27|TRBJ1-1|NA
TGTGCCAGCAGTTTTGCGATGTCGAACACTGAAGCTTTCTTT
CASSFAMSNTEAFF
>NA|TRBV11-3|TRBJ2-5|TRBD1
TGTGCCAGCAGCGTCCTCCCCCCATGGGACAGGGTAGGAGAGACCCAGTACTTC
CASSVLPPWDRVGETQYF
>once|TRBV5-4|TRBJ2-7|NA
TGTGCCAGCAGCTTCCCGGGAGCGAACTCCTACGAGCAGTACTTC
CASSFPGANSYEQYF
>few|TRBV7-2|TRBJ2-3|NA
TGTGCCAGCAGCTTATATATCACAGATACGCAGTATTTT
CASSLYITDTQYF
>NA|TRBV7-6|TRBJ2-7|TRBD2
TGTGCCAGCAGCCTTAGCACTAGCGGCAGCTACGAGCAGTACTTC
CASSLSTSGSYEQYF
>once|TRBV30|TRBJ1-4|TRBD1
TGTGCCTGTTCGAATCCCCCGGGACAGGCGACATTT
CACSNPPGQATF
>NA|TRBV7-8|TRBJ2-3|NA
TGTGCCAGCAGCTTAAAGAGAATACCAGGGTATAAGGGCACAGATACGCAGTATTTT
CASSLKRIPGYKGTDTQYF
>NA|TRBV7-2|TRBJ1-2|TRBD1
TGTGCCAGCAGCTTAACAGGGGATTTGAACTATGGCTACACCTTC
CASSLTGDLNYGYTF
>NA|TRBV9|TRBJ1-2|NA
TGTGCCAGCAGCGTAGCACAGGGCTCTGGCTACACCTTC
CASSVAQGSGYTF
>NA|TRBV28|TRBJ2-7|TRBD2
TGTGCCAGCAGTCCGCCGCCCGGGACTAGCGGCTCCTACGAGCAGTACTTC
CASSPPPGTSGSYEQYF
>NA|TRBV28|TRBJ1-3|NA
TGTGCCAGCAGTGAGGGCGGAAACACCATATATTTT
CASSEGGNTIYF
>NA|TRBV5-1|TRBJ1-2|NA
TGCGCCAGCAGCTTGGACTCTCCTTCAAGCGGCTACCCCTTC
CASSLDSPSSGYPF
>NA|TRBV14|TRBJ2-1|NA
TGTGCCAGCAGCCAATCCGGGATCGTTAATGAGCAGTTCTTC
CASSQSGIVNEQFF
>NA|TRBV19|TRBJ2-1|NA
TGTGCCAGTGGAGACGACTCAGTGGTTGATGAGCAGTTCTTC
CASGDDSVVDEQFF
>NA|TRBV15|TRBJ2-7|TRBD2
TGTGCCACCGGACTAGGAGACGAGCAGTACTTC
CATGLGDEQYF
>NA|TRBV19|TRBJ1-1|NA
TGTGCCAGTAGTAGTCAGGGGAACACTGAAGCTTTCTTT
CASSSQGNTEAFF